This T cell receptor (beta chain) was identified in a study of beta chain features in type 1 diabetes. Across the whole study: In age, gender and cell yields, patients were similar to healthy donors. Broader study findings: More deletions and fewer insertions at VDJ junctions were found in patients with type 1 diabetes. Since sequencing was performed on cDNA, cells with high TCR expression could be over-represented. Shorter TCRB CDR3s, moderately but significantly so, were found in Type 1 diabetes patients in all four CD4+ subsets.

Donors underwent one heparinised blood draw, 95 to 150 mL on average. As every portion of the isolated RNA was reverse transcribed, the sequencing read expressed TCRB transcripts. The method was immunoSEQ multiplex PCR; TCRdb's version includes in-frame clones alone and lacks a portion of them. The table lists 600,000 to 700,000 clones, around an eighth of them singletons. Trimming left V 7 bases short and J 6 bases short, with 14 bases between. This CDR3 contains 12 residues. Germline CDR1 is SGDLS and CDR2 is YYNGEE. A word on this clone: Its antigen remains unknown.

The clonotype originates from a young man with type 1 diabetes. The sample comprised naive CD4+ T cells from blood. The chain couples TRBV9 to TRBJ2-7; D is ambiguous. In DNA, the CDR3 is TGTGCCAGCCAAGACTCGCTTGGCGAGCAGTACTTC. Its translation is CASQDSLGEQYF.